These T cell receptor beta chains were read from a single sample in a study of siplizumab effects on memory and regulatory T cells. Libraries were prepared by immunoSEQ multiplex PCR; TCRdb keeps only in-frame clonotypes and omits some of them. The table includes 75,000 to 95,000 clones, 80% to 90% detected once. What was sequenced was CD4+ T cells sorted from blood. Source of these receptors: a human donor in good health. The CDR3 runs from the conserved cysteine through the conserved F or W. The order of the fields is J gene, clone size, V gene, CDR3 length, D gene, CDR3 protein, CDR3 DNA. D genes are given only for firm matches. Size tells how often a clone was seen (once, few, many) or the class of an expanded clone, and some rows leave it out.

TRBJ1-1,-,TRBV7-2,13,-,CASSQTANTEAFF,TGTGCCAGCAGCCAAACGGCGAACACTGAAGCTTTCTTT
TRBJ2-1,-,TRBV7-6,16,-,CASSLEVVAIYNEQFF,TGTGCCAGCAGTTTAGAGGTGGTAGCGATCTACAATGAGCAGTTCTTC
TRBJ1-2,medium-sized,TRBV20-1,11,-,CSARDLGGYTF,TGCAGTGCTAGAGATCTGGGCGGCTACACCTTC
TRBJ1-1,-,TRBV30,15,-,CAWSDPGRLNTEAFF,TGTGCCTGGAGCGACCCTGGGAGGCTGAACACTGAAGCTTTCTTT
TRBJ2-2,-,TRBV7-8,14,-,CASSFMANTGELFF,TGTGCCAGCAGCTTTATGGCGAACACCGGGGAGCTGTTTTTT
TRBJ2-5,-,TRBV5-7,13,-,CASSQPPGETQYF,TGTGCCAGCAGTCAGCCCCCGGGGGAGACCCAGTACTTC
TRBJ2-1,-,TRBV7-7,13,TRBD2,CASSPLAENEQFF,TGTGCTAGCAGCCCGCTAGCGGAAAATGAGCAGTTCTTC
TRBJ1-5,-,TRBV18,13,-,CASSPDRNQPQHF,TGTGCCAGCTCACCAGACAGAAATCAGCCCCAGCATTTT
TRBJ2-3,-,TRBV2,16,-,CASTAVNPNGIDTQYF,TGTGCCAGCACAGCTGTCAACCCCAATGGGATAGATACGCAGTATTTT
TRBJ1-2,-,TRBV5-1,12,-,CASSLDKKGYTF,TGCGCCAGCAGCTTGGATAAGAAGGGCTACACCTTC
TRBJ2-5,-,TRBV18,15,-,CASSQSGLGGETQYF,TGTGCCAGCTCACAGTCCGGGCTCGGCGGAGAGACCCAGTACTTC
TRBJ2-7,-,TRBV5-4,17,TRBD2,CASSYLGGAGGRYEQYF,TGTGCCAGCAGCTACCTGGGGGGAGCGGGAGGTCGCTACGAGCAGTACTTC
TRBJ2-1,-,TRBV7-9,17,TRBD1,CASSPPRGRRTYNEQFF,TGTGCCAGCAGCCCTCCGAGGGGGCGAAGGACCTACAATGAGCAGTTCTTC
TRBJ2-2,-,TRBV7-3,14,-,CASSLMGNTGELFF,TGTGCCAGCAGCTTAATGGGGAACACCGGGGAGCTGTTTTTT
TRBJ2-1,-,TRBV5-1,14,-,CASSLATDNNEQFF,TGCGCCAGCAGCTTGGCAACAGACAACAATGAGCAGTTCTTC
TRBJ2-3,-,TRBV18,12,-,CASSSLTDTQYF,TGTGCCAGCTCATCCCTCACAGATACGCAGTATTTT
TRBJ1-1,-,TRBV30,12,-,CAWGIGAAGAFF,TGTGCCTGGGGCATAGGGGCCGCGGGAGCTTTCTTT
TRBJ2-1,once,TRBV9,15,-,CASSVGTHSYNEQFF,TGTGCCAGCAGCGTAGGGACTCACTCCTACAATGAGCAGTTCTTC
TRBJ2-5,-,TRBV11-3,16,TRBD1,CASSSKGDRGPETQYF,TGTGCCAGCAGCTCCAAAGGGGACAGGGGGCCTGAGACCCAGTACTTC
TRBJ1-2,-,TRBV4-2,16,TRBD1,CASSQRGGTGVGGYTF,TGTGCCAGCAGCCAAAGGGGGGGGACAGGGGTAGGTGGCTACACCTTC
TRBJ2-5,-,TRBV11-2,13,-,CASSLLRQETQYF,TGTGCCAGCAGCTTACTCAGACAAGAGACCCAGTACTTC
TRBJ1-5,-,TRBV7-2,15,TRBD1,CASSQYRGQNQPQHF,TGTGCCAGCAGCCAATACAGGGGGCAAAATCAGCCCCAGCATTTT
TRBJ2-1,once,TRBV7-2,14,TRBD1,CASSFPDRDNEQFF,TGTGCCAGCAGCTTTCCCGACAGGGACAATGAGCAGTTCTTC
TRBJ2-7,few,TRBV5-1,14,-,CASSLESISYEQYF,TGCGCCAGCAGCTTGGAATCTATTTCCTACGAGCAGTACTTC
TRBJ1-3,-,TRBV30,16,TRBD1,CAWSVRRTGSGNTIYF,TGTGCCTGGAGTGTACGTAGGACAGGGTCTGGAAACACCATATATTTT
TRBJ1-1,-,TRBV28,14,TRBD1,CASKRTGTVTEAFF,TGTGCCAGCAAAAGGACAGGGACAGTCACTGAAGCTTTCTTT
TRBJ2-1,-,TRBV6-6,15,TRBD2,CASDKASGRFVEQFF,TGTGCCAGCGACAAGGCTAGCGGGAGGTTCGTTGAGCAGTTCTTC
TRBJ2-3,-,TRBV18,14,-,CASSPLDSTDTQYF,TGTGCCAGCTCACCTCTCGACAGCACAGATACGCAGTATTTT
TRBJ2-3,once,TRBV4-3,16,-,CASSPASGRFTDTQYF,TGCGCCAGCAGCCCGGCCTCAGGGAGGTTTACAGATACGCAGTATTTT
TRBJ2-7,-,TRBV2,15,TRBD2,CASNPAGLAEYEQYF,TGTGCCAGCAACCCGGCGGGACTAGCGGAATACGAGCAGTACTTC
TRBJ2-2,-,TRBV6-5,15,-,CASSYQNRAAGELFF,TGTGCCAGCAGTTACCAAAACAGGGCTGCCGGGGAGCTGTTTTTT